Below are 29 T cell receptor beta chains sequenced from a single sample in a study of blood T cell repertoires in COVID-19 (dated by TCRdb to the early 2020s). Libraries came from the immunoSEQ multiplex PCR assay. What TCRdb holds here is the immuneACCESS table cut down to in-frame rearrangements. Part of the clones is not present; checked against another copy, under half of the missing clones reflect an unresolved V gene, and the others are unexplained. The sample includes 320,000 or so clones, with about 88% observed a single time. 1% of the sample is in the top ten clones. Sequenced input: PBMCs or T cells enriched from blood (not recorded which). The origin of the receptors is a woman aged 25 to 45 who had recovered from COVID-19.

This chain connects TRBV2 to TRBJ2-1, with 8 bases fitting TRBD2. Trimming took 4 bases from V and 5 from J; bases not matched to a gene: 4. CDR1 is SNHLY and CDR2 is FYNNEI in the germline V gene. This CDR3 is 14 amino acids long. CDR3 DNA sequence: TGTGCCAGCAGTGGGGGTAGCGGGGACAATGAGCAGTTCTTC. This translates into CASSGGSGDNEQFF.

V and J are TRBV4-3 and TRBJ2-7; D is unresolved. Germline CDR1 reads LGHNA; CDR2 reads YSLEER. The CDR3 length is 15 residues. The germline V and J ends were trimmed by 0 bases and 3 bases, with 12 bases remaining between them. The CDR3 reads CASSQEDNAHYEQYF. The CDR3 nucleotides are TGCGCCAGCAGCCAAGAAGACAACGCCCACTACGAGCAGTACTTC.

This chain joins TRBV4-1 and TRBJ1-5; unclear D gene. Deletions cut 1 base from V and 15 bases from J, with 19 bases between. This CDR3 is built from 14 residues. Germline CDR1 and CDR2: MGHRA and YSYEKL. CDR3 amino acids: CASSQVVTFEVPHF. CDR3 nucleotide sequence: TGCGCCAGCAGCCAAGTGGTGACCTTTGAGGTCCCGCATTTT.

This rearrangement joins TRBV3-1 (or the pseudogene TRBV3-2) to TRBJ2-1; 7 nucleotides line up with TRBD1. V lost 1 base and J lost 2; bases outside the gene matches: 2. Germline assignment: CDR1 LGHDT and CDR2 YNNKEL (reference sequence). This CDR3 spans 15 amino acids. The CDR3 DNA follows: TGTGCCAGCAGCCAAGCGGGACAGACCTACAATGAGCAGTTCTTC. Its translation is CASSQAGQTYNEQFF.

The rearrangement joins TRBV28 to TRBJ2-1; 9 bases line up with TRBD1. Losses at the gene ends were 4 bases for V and 7 bases for J; bases not matched to a gene: 11. The CDR3 loop spans 16 amino acids. From germline, CDR1 is MDHEN and CDR2 SYDVKM. CDR3 in amino acids: CASSSARTGVFNEQFF. CDR3 in DNA: TGTGCCAGCAGTTCCGCCCGGACAGGGGTCTTTAATGAGCAGTTCTTC. Together with reference TRBV28 and TRBJ2-1, the CDR3 gives the full variable domain: DVKVTQSSRYLVKRTGEKVFLECVQDMDHENMFWYRQDPGLGLRLIYFSYDVKMKEKGDIPEGYSVSREKKERFSLILESASTNQTSMYLCASSSARTGVFNEQFFGPGTRLTVL.

The chain is built from TRBV5-8 and TRBJ1-5, with D tentatively TRBD1 (5 bases). The germline V gene has CDR1 SGHTS and CDR2 YDEGEE. This CDR3 comprises 13 residues. Trimming cost V 5 bases and J 6 bases, with 12 bases left between them. This CDR3 reads CASRGPGGQPQHF. Written as DNA, the CDR3 is TGTGCCAGCAGGGGGCCAGGCGGTCAGCCCCAGCATTTT.

This sequence joins TRBV27 and TRBJ2-1; TRBD1 matches at 8 bases. Trimming removed 6 bases from V and 3 bases from J; junction bases left unmatched: 7. Germline assignment: CDR1 MNHEY and CDR2 SMNVEV (reference sequence). The CDR3 runs to 15 residues. Written as DNA, the CDR3 is TGTGCCAGCAGGCAGGGGGCCCCAGTCTACAATGAGCAGTTCTTC. It yields the protein CASRQGAPVYNEQFF.

The J gene is TRBJ2-7, the V gene TRBV28; D is perhaps TRBD2 (6 bases). The CDR3 loop spans 14 amino acids. The V gene lost 7 bases and the J gene lost 3 bases, with 16 bases spanning the gap. CDR1 and CDR2 from the germline V gene are MDHEN and SYDVKM. The CDR3 is CASNQLAVRYEQYF. The DNA for the CDR3 is TGTGCCAGCAATCAACTAGCTGTCCGCTACGAGCAGTACTTC.

V is TRBV5-4 and J is TRBJ2-3, with TRBD2 as a possible D gene (6 bases). Trimming removed 4 bases from V and 8 bases from J, with 17 bases in between. The CDR3 sequence is 14 residues long. Looked up from germline, CDR1 is SGHNT and CDR2 is YYREEE (reference sequence). CDR3 sequence: CASSGDGGAATQYF. In nucleotides, the CDR3 is TGTGCCAGCAGCGGGGACGGCGGGGCTGCTACGCAGTATTTT.

The CDR3 nucleotides read TGTGCCAGCAGTTTATTTTGGACTAGCGGGGGCCCCGCTCAAGAGACCCAGTACTTC. It is translated as CASSLFWTSGGPAQETQYF. The gene calls are TRBV28 and TRBJ2-5; the match to TRBD2 covers 13 bases. In germline, CDR1 is MDHEN, CDR2 SYDVKM. This CDR3 spans 19 amino acids. V dropped 1 base and J dropped 2; count of bases not matched to a gene: 10.

This clone showed up just once. In nucleotides, the CDR3 is TGTGCCAGCAGCCCGGGACAGGGGAATGAAAAACTGTTTTTT. Its translation: CASSPGQGNEKLFF. This sequence joins TRBV7-2 and TRBJ1-4; 10 bases are a match to TRBD1. The germline V gene encodes CDR1 SGHTA and CDR2 FQGNSA. The CDR3 spans 14 residues. V shed 5 bases, J shed 5 bases, and the junction held 2 bases outside the gene matches.

CDR3 sequence: CASSLGDSGNQPQHF. The CDR3 DNA reads TGTGCCAGCAGCTTAGGGGATAGCGGGAATCAGCCCCAGCATTTT. The V gene is TRBV7-9, the J gene TRBJ1-5; D remains unclear. V was shortened by 1 base and J by 4 bases, with 11 bases between the two germline ends. The CDR3 covers 15 residues. CDR1 and CDR2 from the germline V gene are SEHNR and FQNEAQ (reference sequence).

The CDR3 is CASSPDLALSYEQYF. The CDR3 DNA reads as TGTGCCAGCAGCCCAGACTTGGCCCTATCCTACGAGCAGTACTTC. The chain combines TRBV7-8 with TRBJ2-7; unclear D gene. Germline V lookup: CDR1 SGHVS, CDR2 FQNEAQ. Trimming pared 5 bases from V and 1 base from J, leaving 15 bases between. This CDR3 region has 15 residues.

This chain connects TRBV18 to TRBJ2-5; TRBD2 matches 11 bases. Germline-derived CDR1 and CDR2 are KGHSH and LQKENI. V was pared by 3 bases and J by 0 bases, with 3 bases of the junction left unmatched. CDR3 length equals 16 residues. CDR3 in amino acids: CASSPRLAGNQETQYF. CDR3 nucleotide sequence: TGTGCCAGCTCACCTCGACTAGCGGGGAACCAAGAGACCCAGTACTTC.

The V call is TRBV7-7, the J call TRBJ1-3; the D gene is possibly TRBD1 (5 bases). This CDR3 region has 16 residues. Trimming cost V 4 bases and J 0 bases, with 13 bases left between them. Germline V lookup: CDR1 SSHAT, CDR2 FNYEAQ (reference sequence). The CDR3 region is CASSSDTGSSGNTIYF. Written as DNA, the CDR3 is TGTGCCAGCAGCTCAGATACAGGTAGCTCTGGAAACACCATATATTTT.

The CDR3 is CASTRGLKAFF. The CDR3 nucleotides are TGTGCCAGCACGAGAGGGTTGAAAGCTTTCTTT. The V and J genes are TRBV27 and TRBJ1-1, with D uncertain. Looked up from germline, CDR1 is MNHEY and CDR2 is SMNVEV (reference sequence). V lost 7 bases and J 9 bases, leaving 12 bases between the germline ends. The CDR3 has 11 residues.

This sequence joins TRBV9 and TRBJ2-1; 12 bases match TRBD2. Looked up from germline, CDR1 is SGDLS and CDR2 is YYNGEE. The CDR3 is made up of 22 amino acids. The V and J ends lost 1 base and 5 bases, in that order; junction bases with no gene match: 22. The CDR3 region is CASSVSLREASGGEGTNNEQFF. The CDR3 DNA reads TGTGCCAGCAGCGTAAGTCTAAGGGAGGCTAGCGGGGGGGAGGGTACAAACAATGAGCAGTTCTTC.

The chain recombines TRBV19 with TRBJ1-4; D not resolved. The CDR3 consists of 14 residues. V was pared by 3 bases and J by 8 bases, with 13 bases between. Per germline, CDR1 LNHDA and CDR2 SQIVND (reference sequence). The CDR3 loop reads CASSIRSAGEKLFF. In DNA, the CDR3 is TGTGCCAGTAGTATCAGGTCAGCTGGGGAAAAACTGTTTTTT.

This clone was detected once. The chain employs TRBV6-5 and TRBJ1-5; TRBD1 aligns across 7 bases. This CDR3 has 14 residues. Germline CDR1 reads MNHEY; CDR2 reads SVGAGI. The junction had 5 bases not matched to a gene; V was cut back by 6 bases and J by 3 bases. CDR3 nucleotide sequence: TGTGCCAGCAGCGCCGGGACAGTCAATCAGCCCCAGCATTTT. This translates into CASSAGTVNQPQHF.

This chain joins TRBV4-3 and TRBJ2-1, with TRBD2 identical over 11 bases. There are 18 residues in the CDR3. Per germline, CDR1 LGHNA and CDR2 YSLEER. The V segment lost 7 bases and the J segment 2 bases; nucleotides outside the gene matches: 13. CDR3 protein: CASIPKTSGDATYNEQFF. The CDR3 coding sequence is TGCGCCAGCATCCCAAAGACTAGCGGGGACGCAACCTACAATGAGCAGTTCTTC.

The chain combines TRBV6-6 with TRBJ1-1; D remains unclear. The length of the CDR3 is 13 residues. Germline V gene lookup returns CDR1 MNHNY and CDR2 SVGAGI (reference sequence). Trimming removed 6 bases from V and 3 bases from J, with 11 bases in between. This CDR3 is CASSRWRDTEAFF. CDR3 DNA: TGTGCCAGCAGCCGATGGAGAGACACTGAAGCTTTCTTT.

This chain uses TRBV28 with TRBJ2-3; D is perhaps TRBD1 (6 bases). Between the trimmed V and J ends, which lost 1 base and 1 base, there was a span of 18 bases. This CDR3 is built from 18 residues. CDR1 and CDR2 (germline): MDHEN, SYDVKM. CDR3 DNA: TGTGCCAGCAGTTTATTTAGCCCACAGGGTCTCGGCACAGATACGCAGTATTTT. This sequence encodes CASSLFSPQGLGTDTQYF.

Written as DNA, the CDR3 is TGTGCCACACGGACCGACGGACAGCTTGAAGCTTTCTTT. It specifies CATRTDGQLEAFF. The chain combines TRBV10-3 with TRBJ1-1, with a weak D call TRBD1 (6 bases). Trimming left V 10 bases short and J 7 bases short, with 19 bases between. The germline V gene encodes CDR1 ENHRY and CDR2 SYGVKD. The CDR3 is made up of 13 amino acids.

The chain combines TRBV9 with TRBJ2-1; maybe TRBD1 (5 bases). This CDR3 is built from 13 residues. Per germline, CDR1 SGDLS and CDR2 YYNGEE. The V and J ends lost 4 bases and 6 bases respectively, with 11 bases between them. DNA of the CDR3: TGTGCCAGCAGCTCCAGGGTGTTCAATGAGCAGTTCTTC. This encodes CASSSRVFNEQFF.

This clone has only a few counts. The chain carries TRBV6-5 and TRBJ1-2; 8 nucleotides match TRBD1. CDR1 and CDR2 from the germline V gene are MNHEY and SVGAGI. CDR3 size: 15 residues. The V gene end was trimmed by 6 bases and the J gene end by 4 bases; junction bases not matched to a gene: 10. CDR3 in amino acids: CASSPGGRTSYGYTF. For the CDR3, the DNA is TGTGCCAGCAGCCCAGGGGGCAGAACCTCCTATGGCTACACCTTC.

This clone was detected once. V is TRBV11-3 and J is TRBJ2-3; 7 nucleotides line up with TRBD2. J lost 0 bases, V lost 5 bases, and 11 bases had no gene match. This CDR3 region has 17 residues. The germline CDR1 and CDR2 sequences are SGHNT and YENEEA. CDR3 nucleotide sequence: TGTGCCAGCAGCGGAACGGGGGGACTCCCTAGCACAGATACGCAGTATTTT. It codes for CASSGTGGLPSTDTQYF. Based on the CDR3 plus reference TRBV11-3 and TRBJ2-3, the full variable domain is EAGVVQSPRYKIIEKKQPVAFWCNPISGHNTLYWYLQNLGQGPELLIRYENEEAVDDSQLPKDRFSAERLKGVDSTLKIQPAELGDSAVYLCASSGTGGLPSTDTQYFGPGTRLTVL.

This chain uses TRBV20-1 with TRBJ1-2; D may be TRBD1 (6 bases). V lost 3 bases and J lost 7, with 21 bases in between. This CDR3 spans 15 amino acids. The germline CDR1 and CDR2 sequences are DFQATT and SNEGSKA (reference sequence). Here the CDR3 reads CSASGEGGGRRGYTF. Written as DNA, the CDR3 is TGCAGTGCTAGTGGGGAGGGAGGGGGACGGCGTGGCTACACCTTC.

The chain is built from TRBV30 and TRBJ2-7; 8 nucleotides align to TRBD1. Germline values: CDR1 GTSNPN, CDR2 SVGIG (reference sequence). The CDR3 loop spans 13 amino acids. The junction had 1 base not matched to a gene; V was cut back by 3 bases and J by 0 bases. CDR3 in amino acids: CAWRQGASYEQYF. The CDR3 nucleotides read TGTGCCTGGAGGCAGGGGGCCTCCTACGAGCAGTACTTC.

The gene calls are TRBV7-2 and TRBJ2-7; perhaps TRBD2 as D (6 bases). The CDR3 extends over 15 amino acids. Per the germline V gene, CDR1 is SGHTA and CDR2 is FQGNSA. V was trimmed by 4 bases and J by 4 bases, leaving 17 bases between them. DNA of the CDR3: TGTGCCAGCAGCTGGCCGGGGCGGGGAAAATACGAGCAGTACTTC. Protein: CASSWPGRGKYEQYF.